Below, one TCR beta chain is given with its context. CDR1 and CDR2 from the germline V gene are KGHDR and SFDVKD. This CDR3 is built from 15 residues. Trimming cost V 9 bases and J 1 base, with 14 bases left between them. This sample was taken from a study of blood T cell repertoires in COVID-19. Participants, about 18 to 100 years old, spanned about two dozen US areas. Original analysis: Reference gene primer amplification in the assay estimated nucleated cell counts. TCRdb's table, derived via immunoSEQ multiplex PCR, lists solely in-frame clones and lacks some. V and J calls plus clone size are reproduced from that table; the DNA served to infer D and trimming. Counted here are under 300,000 clones, approximately 90% occurring once; the ten biggest clones make up about 2.3%.

This rearrangement joins TRBV24-1 to TRBJ2-2, with a weak D call TRBD2 (6 bases). Sequenced input: PBMCs or T cells enriched from blood (not recorded which). The source of this sequence is a woman in her 40s with acute COVID-19. The DNA of the CDR3 is TGTGCCACCGGAGGGACGGAGATGAACACCGGGGAGCTGTTTTTT. Its translation: CATGGTEMNTGELFF.